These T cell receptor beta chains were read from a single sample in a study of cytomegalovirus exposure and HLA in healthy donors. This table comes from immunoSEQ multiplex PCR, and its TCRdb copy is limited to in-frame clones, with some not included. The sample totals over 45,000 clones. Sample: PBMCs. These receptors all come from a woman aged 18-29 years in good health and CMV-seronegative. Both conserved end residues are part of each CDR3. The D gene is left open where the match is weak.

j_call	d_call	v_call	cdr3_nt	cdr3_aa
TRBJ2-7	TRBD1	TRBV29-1	TGCAGCGCTCAAAAAGGGACAGCCCCTGCTACGAAGCAGTACTTC	CSAQKGTAPATKQYF
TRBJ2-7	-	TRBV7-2	TGTGCCAGCAGCCCCGGGTCCCCTATCTACGAGCAGTACTTC	CASSPGSPIYEQYF
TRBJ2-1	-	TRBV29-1	TGCAGCGTACCCAGGTCTGGGTCGGGAAGTGAGCAGTTCTTC	CSVPRSGSGSEQFF
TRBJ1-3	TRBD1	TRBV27	TGTGCCAGCAGTTCCTACTGGGACAGGGGGTCCATCTCTGGAAACACCATATATTTT	CASSSYWDRGSISGNTIYF
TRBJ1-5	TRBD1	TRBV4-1	TGCGCCAGCAGCCAAGGGGGGACAGTCGATCAGCCCCAGCATTTT	CASSQGGTVDQPQHF
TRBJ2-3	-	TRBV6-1	TGTGCCAGCAGTGGACAAGTTACTTCCACAGATACGCAGTATTTT	CASSGQVTSTDTQYF
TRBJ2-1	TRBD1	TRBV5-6	TGTGCCAGCAGCTTGGGCAGGGGGAATGAGCAGTTCTTC	CASSLGRGNEQFF
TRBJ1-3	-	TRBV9	TGTGCCAGCAGCGTGGCAGGGGTGCGGTCTGGAAACACCATATATTTT	CASSVAGVRSGNTIYF
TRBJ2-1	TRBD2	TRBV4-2	TGTGCCAGCAGCCAGTTATTTAAGGGGCGGGGGGATTACAATGAGCAGTTCTTC	CASSQLFKGRGDYNEQFF
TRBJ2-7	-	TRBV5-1	TGCGCCAGCAGCTTGGAGGGACACACCTACGAGCAGTACTTC	CASSLEGHTYEQYF
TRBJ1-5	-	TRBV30	TGTGCCTGGGGGGGGAATCAGCCCCAGCATTTT	CAWGGNQPQHF
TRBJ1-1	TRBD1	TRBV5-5	TGTGCCAGCAGGGGTGGGCAAGGACAGGGGGACACTGAAGCTTTCTTT	CASRGGQGQGDTEAFF
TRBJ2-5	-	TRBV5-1	TGCGCCAGCAGCTCATTGATCCGGGGAGAGACCCAGTACTTC	CASSSLIRGETQYF
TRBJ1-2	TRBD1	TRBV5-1	TGCGCCAGCAGCTCCGGGACAGGGGACGTTGGTGGCTACACCTTC	CASSSGTGDVGGYTF
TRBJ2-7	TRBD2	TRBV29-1	TGCAGCGGAGCCGATGGGACTAGCGTAGACCACGAGCAGTACTTC	CSGADGTSVDHEQYF
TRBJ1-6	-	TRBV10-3	TGTGCCATCAGTGAGAGGAGCGGAACATCACCCCTCCACTTT	CAISERSGTSPLHF
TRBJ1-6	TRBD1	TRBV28	TGTGCCAGCAGTTTGGGGACAGCTTATAATTCACCCCTCCACTTT	CASSLGTAYNSPLHF
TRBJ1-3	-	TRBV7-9	TGTGCCAGCAGCAGGGCTGTGGAGGGCATATATTTT	CASSRAVEGIYF
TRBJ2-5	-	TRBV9	TGTGCCAGCAGCGTAGGACCGCGGCCCCAAGAGACCCAGTACTTC	CASSVGPRPQETQYF
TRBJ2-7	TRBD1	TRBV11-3	TGTGCCAGCAGCTTCGATAGACAGGGGACCTACGAGCAGTACTTC	CASSFDRQGTYEQYF
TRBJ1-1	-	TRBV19	TGTGCCAGTTACATGAACACTGAAGCTTTCTTT	CASYMNTEAFF
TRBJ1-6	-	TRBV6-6	TGTGCCAGCGAGTTGAGAGGTGGCGGATCACCCCTCCACTTT	CASELRGGGSPLHF
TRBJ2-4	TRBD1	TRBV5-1	TGCGCCAGCAGCCTCCGGCCCGACAGGGGCCAAAACATTCAGTACTTC	CASSLRPDRGQNIQYF
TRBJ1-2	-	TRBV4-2	TGTGCCAGCAGCCAACGGGGAACAGGGCCGGGCTACACCTTC	CASSQRGTGPGYTF
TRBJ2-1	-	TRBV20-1	TGCAGTGCCATCGACGTGCCTAGCCGGTTCTTC	CSAIDVPSRFF
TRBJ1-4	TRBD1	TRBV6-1	TGTGCCAGCAGTGCACAGGGGGCTAATGAAAAACTGTTTTTT	CASSAQGANEKLFF
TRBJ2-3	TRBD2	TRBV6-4	TGTGCCAGCAGTGACACTAGCGGGGGTGCAGATACGCAGTATTTT	CASSDTSGGADTQYF
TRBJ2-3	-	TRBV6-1	TGTGCCAGCAGTTTGACTACAGATACGCAGTATTTT	CASSLTTDTQYF
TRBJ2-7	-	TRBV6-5	TGTGCCAGCAGTCCCTACCGACAGTTCTACGAGCAGTACTTC	CASSPYRQFYEQYF
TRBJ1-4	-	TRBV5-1	TGCGCCAGCAGCTTGCGGGGACAACTTGAAAAACTGTTTTTT	CASSLRGQLEKLFF
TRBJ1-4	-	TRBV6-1	TGTGCCAGCAGTGAGCTGGGGGGAAGTGAAAAACTGTTTTTT	CASSELGGSEKLFF
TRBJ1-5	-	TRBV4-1	TGCGCCAGCAGCCCAACCTACGCGGGGCGCCAGCCCCAGCATTTT	CASSPTYAGRQPQHF
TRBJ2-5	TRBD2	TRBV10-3	TGTGCCATCAGTGAGTCCTCCGCGGGGGAAGAGACCCAGTACTTC	CAISESSAGEETQYF
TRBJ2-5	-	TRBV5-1	TGCGCCAGCAGCTCAGGACAGATTCAAGAGACCCAGTACTTC	CASSSGQIQETQYF
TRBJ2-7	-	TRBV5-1	TGCGCCAGCAGCCCTCTGACTAGTTTGGCCTACGAGCAGTACTTC	CASSPLTSLAYEQYF
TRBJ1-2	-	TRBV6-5	TGTGCCAGCAGTATACAGGGCGAATATGGCTACACCTTC	CASSIQGEYGYTF
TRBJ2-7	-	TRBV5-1	TGCGCCAGCAGCTTGGAAGGGGTTTCCTACGAGCAGTACTTC	CASSLEGVSYEQYF
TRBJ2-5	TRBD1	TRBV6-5	TGTGCCAGCACCTTAACAGGGGCACAAGAGACCCAGTACTTC	CASTLTGAQETQYF
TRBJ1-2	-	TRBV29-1	TGCAGCGTTGAGGGGGCCGACTATGGCTACACCTTC	CSVEGADYGYTF
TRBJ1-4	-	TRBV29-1	TGCAGCGTGGAGGGGGGGCGAGGTGAAAAACTGTTTTTT	CSVEGGRGEKLFF
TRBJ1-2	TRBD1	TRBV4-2	TGTGCCAGCAGCCAACACGACAGGGAGATCTATGGCTACACCTTC	CASSQHDREIYGYTF
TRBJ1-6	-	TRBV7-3	TGTGCCAGCAGCTTAGCGTCTAATTCACCCCTCCACTTT	CASSLASNSPLHF
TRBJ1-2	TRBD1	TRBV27	TGTGCCAGCAGTCTTGGGACAGGGGAGGTGTATGGCTACACCTTC	CASSLGTGEVYGYTF
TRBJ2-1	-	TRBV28	TGTGCCAGCATTTGGGTTATGCGGGGATCCTACAATGAGCAGTTCTTC	CASIWVMRGSYNEQFF
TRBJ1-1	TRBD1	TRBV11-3	TGTGCCAGCAGCTTTAGACAGGGACTGGTCACTGAAGCTTTCTTT	CASSFRQGLVTEAFF
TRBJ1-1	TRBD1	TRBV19	TGTGCCAGTAGCCTCTACACAGGGGGTGGAAACACTGAAGCTTTCTTT	CASSLYTGGGNTEAFF
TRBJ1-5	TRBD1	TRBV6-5	TGTGCCAGTGGGACAGGGTTTCACCAGCCCCAGCATTTT	CASGTGFHQPQHF
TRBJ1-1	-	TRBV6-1	TGTGCCAGCAGTGAAGTGAGAAACACTGAAGCTTTCTTT	CASSEVRNTEAFF
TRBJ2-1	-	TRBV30	TGTGCCTGGAGTCGACAGTACAATGAGCAGTTCTTC	CAWSRQYNEQFF